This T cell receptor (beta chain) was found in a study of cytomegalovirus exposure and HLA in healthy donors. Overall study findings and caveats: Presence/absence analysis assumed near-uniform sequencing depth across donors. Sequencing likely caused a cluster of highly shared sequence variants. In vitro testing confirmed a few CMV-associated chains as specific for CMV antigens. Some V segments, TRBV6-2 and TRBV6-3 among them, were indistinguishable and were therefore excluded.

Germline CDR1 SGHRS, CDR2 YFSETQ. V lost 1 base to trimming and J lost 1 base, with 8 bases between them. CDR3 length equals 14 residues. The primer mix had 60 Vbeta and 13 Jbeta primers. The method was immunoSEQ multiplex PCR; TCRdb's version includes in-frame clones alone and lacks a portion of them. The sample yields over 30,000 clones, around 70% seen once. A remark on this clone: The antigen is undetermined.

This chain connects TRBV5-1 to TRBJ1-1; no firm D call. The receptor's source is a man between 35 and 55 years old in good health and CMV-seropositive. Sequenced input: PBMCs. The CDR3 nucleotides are TGCGCCAGCAGCTTGTGGGAGGGGAACACTGAAGCTTTCTTT. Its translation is CASSLWEGNTEAFF.